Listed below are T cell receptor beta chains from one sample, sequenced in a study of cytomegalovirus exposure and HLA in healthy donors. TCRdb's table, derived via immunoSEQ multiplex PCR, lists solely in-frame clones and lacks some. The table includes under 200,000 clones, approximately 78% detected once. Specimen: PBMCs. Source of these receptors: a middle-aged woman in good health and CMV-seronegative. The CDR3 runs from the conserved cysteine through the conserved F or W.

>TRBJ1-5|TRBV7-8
CASSTENQPQHF
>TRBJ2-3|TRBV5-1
CASSQPTGVAADTQYF
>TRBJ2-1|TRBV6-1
CASTPDRLKINEQFF
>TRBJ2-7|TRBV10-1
CASSWTGTSEQYF
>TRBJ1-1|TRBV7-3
CASSFDMNTEAFF
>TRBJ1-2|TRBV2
CASWRGNGYTF
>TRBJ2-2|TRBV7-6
CASSLQGAGGELFF
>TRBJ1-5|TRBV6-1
CASTPGIHQPQHF
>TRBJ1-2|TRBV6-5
CASSYSSRGLYYGYTF
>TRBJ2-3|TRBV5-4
CASSLAPGISSTDTQYF
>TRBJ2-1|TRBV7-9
CASSLFRVGQGKWNEQFF
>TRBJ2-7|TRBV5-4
CASSLVGTSSYEQYF
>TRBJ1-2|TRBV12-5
CASGFGLGPNYGYTF